The rows below give T cell receptor beta chains drawn from one sample of a study of cytomegalovirus exposure and HLA in healthy donors. Clones were sequenced by immunoSEQ multiplex PCR, and TCRdb holds only the in-frame ones, with some missing. Here the sample spans about 250,000 clones, about nine tenths being singletons. The sample comprised PBMCs. Receptor source: a girl aged 2 to 10 in good health and CMV-seronegative. Both conserved end residues are part of each CDR3. A D gene is named only where the DNA matches it firmly. The listing skips clone size in some rows; elsewhere it reads once, few, many or a size class.

V	J	size	D	DNA	CDR3
TRBV5-5	TRBJ1-1	NA	NA	TGTGCCAGCAGCTTGAAGCCTACAGGGACGGGCACTGAAGCTTTCTTT	CASSLKPTGTGTEAFF
TRBV25-1	TRBJ1-5	NA	NA	TGTGCCAGCAGTGAGGGGGGAGACCTGAATCAGCCCCAGCATTTT	CASSEGGDLNQPQHF
TRBV29-1	TRBJ1-5	NA	NA	TGCAGCGTTGGGGGGGGTCAGGGCAATCAGCCCCAGCATTTT	CSVGGGQGNQPQHF
TRBV12-5	TRBJ2-1	once	NA	TGTGCTAGTGGTACGGGACTGAACAATGAGCAGTTCTTC	CASGTGLNNEQFF
TRBV27	TRBJ2-7	NA	TRBD1	TGTGCCAGCAGTTCCCCAGGGGGAGCCTCCCCAGAGCAGTACTTC	CASSSPGGASPEQYF
TRBV19	TRBJ2-5	NA	NA	TGTGCCAGTAGTATTTCCCGCGGGTCAGAGCAGACCCAGTACTTC	CASSISRGSEQTQYF
TRBV30	TRBJ1-2	NA	NA	TGTGCCTGGACCCGACAGGCACTGGGCTATGGCTACACCTTC	CAWTRQALGYGYTF
TRBV10-3	TRBJ1-4	NA	TRBD1	TGTGCCGTCGGGTACAGGGGGCCCTCAACTAATGAAAAACTGTTTTTT	CAVGYRGPSTNEKLFF
TRBV29-1	TRBJ1-2	NA	TRBD1	TGCAGTGTAGGGACAGGGGTGGACTATGGCTACACCTTC	CSVGTGVDYGYTF
TRBV5-6	TRBJ1-1	few	NA	TGTGCCAGCAGCTACAGAGGGCTGGGGAACACTGAAGCTTTCTTT	CASSYRGLGNTEAFF
TRBV4-1	TRBJ2-3	NA	NA	TGCGCCAGCAGCCCCAGAGGAATATCTAGCACAGATACGCAGTATTTT	CASSPRGISSTDTQYF
TRBV2	TRBJ2-5	NA	NA	TGTGCCAGCAGTGCACTGAGAGAGACCCAGTACTTC	CASSALRETQYF
TRBV9	TRBJ1-5	NA	NA	TGTGCCAGCAGCGTAGACGGGTATAGCAATCAGCCCCAGCATTTT	CASSVDGYSNQPQHF
TRBV15	TRBJ2-2	NA	NA	TGTGCCACCAGCAGAGTACTAGCACCGTCCGGGGAGCTGTTTTTT	CATSRVLAPSGELFF
TRBV14	TRBJ2-6	NA	NA	TGTGCCAGCAGCCAAGCAGGCTCTGGGGCCAACGTCCTGACTTTC	CASSQAGSGANVLTF
TRBV10-2	TRBJ2-3	NA	TRBD2	TGCGCCACCACCCCTTATGGCGGGAGCGGGACAGATACGCAGTATTTT	CATTPYGGSGTDTQYF
TRBV27	TRBJ2-7	NA	NA	TGTGCCAGCACCCCCGGAGCTTCCCGGGAGCAGTACTTC	CASTPGASREQYF
TRBV6-5	TRBJ2-5	NA	NA	TGTGCCAGCAGGACACAGGAGACCCAGTACTTC	CASRTQETQYF
TRBV7-2	TRBJ2-2	NA	NA	TGTGCCAGCAGCCTCCTGGGCCCATCCGGGGAGCTGTTTTTT	CASSLLGPSGELFF
TRBV23-1	TRBJ2-1	few	NA	TGCGCCAGCAGTCAGGAGACCAAGGAGATAGAGCAGTTCTTC	CASSQETKEIEQFF
TRBV30	TRBJ1-2	once	NA	TGTGCCTGGAGTGGGTCTATCTATGGCTACACCTTC	CAWSGSIYGYTF
TRBV6-5	TRBJ2-7	NA	NA	TGTGCCAGCAGTTACAATATAGGGGCCTACGAGCAGTACTTC	CASSYNIGAYEQYF
TRBV7-2	TRBJ2-2	NA	TRBD2	TGTGCCAGCAGCCTCCCGGGACTAGTGGCCGGGGAGCTGTTTTTT	CASSLPGLVAGELFF
TRBV19	TRBJ2-5	NA	NA	TGTGCCAGTACGGCGGGGACGCCAGAGACCCAGTACTTC	CASTAGTPETQYF
TRBV30	TRBJ1-5	NA	NA	TGTGCCTGGAGCGATCAAGGAGTACCTGTGGAGCCCCAGCATTTT	CAWSDQGVPVEPQHF
TRBV25-1	TRBJ1-4	NA	TRBD1	TGTGCCAGCAGTGAAGGGACAGGGGATAGAAAACTGTTTTTT	CASSEGTGDRKLFF
TRBV9	TRBJ2-3	NA	TRBD1	TGTGCCAGCAGTCCAACAGGGGGAATCACAGATACGCAGTATTTT	CASSPTGGITDTQYF
TRBV5-6	TRBJ1-1	NA	NA	TGTGCCAGCAGCTTGGCCCCCGTGAACACTGAAGCTTTCTTT	CASSLAPVNTEAFF
TRBV6-1	TRBJ1-6	NA	NA	TGTGCCAGCAGGGAACGTGGACAGTTCACCAATTCACCCCTCCACTTT	CASRERGQFTNSPLHF
TRBV2	TRBJ1-2	NA	NA	TGTGCCAGCAGCCCCGGACAGTACTATGGCTACACCTTC	CASSPGQYYGYTF
TRBV4-1	TRBJ2-1	NA	TRBD2	TGCGCCAGCAGCCAAGATCACGCTGAGGCGGGGGGTTACTACAATGAGCAGTTCTTC	CASSQDHAEAGGYYNEQFF
TRBV10-2	TRBJ2-1	NA	NA	TGCGCCAGCAGTGATGACAACGGGGGGCGCGTTGAGCAGTTCTTC	CASSDDNGGRVEQFF
TRBV10-1	TRBJ2-7	few	NA	TGCGCCAGCAGTGAGGGGGCCATAGGTCCCTACGAGCAGTACTTC	CASSEGAIGPYEQYF
TRBV19	TRBJ2-1	NA	TRBD1	TGTGCCAGTAGTGGAGAGGACAGGGCCCTCTACAATGAGCAGTTCTTC	CASSGEDRALYNEQFF
TRBV7-9	TRBJ2-7	NA	TRBD1	TGTTCCAGCAGCTCGTCCCCGGGACAGGGGGCTTACGAGCAGTACTTC	CSSSSSPGQGAYEQYF
TRBV5-6	TRBJ1-1	NA	NA	TGTGCCAGCAGCTTGGCCGGGATGAACACTGAAGCTTTCTTT	CASSLAGMNTEAFF
TRBV27	TRBJ2-3	NA	TRBD2	TGTGCCAGCAGCCCCTCCGGTCTAGCGGGGGGGACAGATACGCAGTATTTT	CASSPSGLAGGTDTQYF
TRBV19	TRBJ1-5	NA	TRBD1	TGTGCCAGTAGTACCCAGGGGGCGGGTCAGCCCCAGCATTTT	CASSTQGAGQPQHF
TRBV12-5	TRBJ1-5	NA	NA	TGTGCTAGTGGTGAGGGTTCGGTTCAGCCCCAGCATTTT	CASGEGSVQPQHF
TRBV19	TRBJ1-4	NA	NA	TGTGCCAGTAGTAACCGGAGGGGTGAAAAACTGTTTTTT	CASSNRRGEKLFF
TRBV7-6	TRBJ2-1	NA	NA	TGTGCCAGCAGCTTAATCACATCCTACAATGAGCAGTTCTTC	CASSLITSYNEQFF
TRBV6-1	TRBJ2-5	NA	TRBD2	TGTGCCAGCAGTTCCGGGACTAGCGGTAAAGAGACCCAGTACTTC	CASSSGTSGKETQYF
TRBV12-5	TRBJ2-7	NA	NA	TGTGCTAGTGGTTTGATGACAGGCCTTTACGAGCAGTACTTC	CASGLMTGLYEQYF
TRBV5-1	TRBJ1-3	once	TRBD1	TGCGCCAGCAGGGGGACAGCGGACGGCTTCGGAAACACCATATATTTT	CASRGTADGFGNTIYF
TRBV5-1	TRBJ1-2	NA	TRBD1	TGCGCCAGCAGCTACGATCAGGGGGCTGGCGGCTACACCTTC	CASSYDQGAGGYTF
TRBV30	TRBJ2-1	NA	NA	TGTGCCTGGAGTGTTGCGGGGTACAATGAGCAGTTCTTC	CAWSVAGYNEQFF
TRBV28	TRBJ1-5	NA	NA	TGTGCCAGCAGTGCATCGTGGGGCGGGATGGGCAATCAGCCCCAGCATTTT	CASSASWGGMGNQPQHF
TRBV7-2	TRBJ1-2	NA	NA	TGTGCCAGCAGCGGACCGGGGTTCTATGGCTACACCTTC	CASSGPGFYGYTF
TRBV6-1	TRBJ2-1	NA	TRBD2	TGTGCCAGCAGGAGCGGGAGCTCCTACAATGAGCAGTTCTTC	CASRSGSSYNEQFF
TRBV11-1	TRBJ1-3	NA	NA	TGTGCCAGCAGCTTAGACCGCGTTGGAAACACCATATATTTT	CASSLDRVGNTIYF
TRBV15	TRBJ2-7	NA	NA	TGTGCCACCAGCACGGTCGACTCCTCCTACGAGCAGTACTTC	CATSTVDSSYEQYF
TRBV2	TRBJ1-5	NA	NA	TGTGCCAGCAGTGAAGGTAGCAGGGGAAATCAGCCCCAGCATTTT	CASSEGSRGNQPQHF
TRBV5-1	TRBJ1-3	once	TRBD1	TGCGCCAGCAGCTCGGGACAGGGGGCTGGAAACACCATATATTTT	CASSSGQGAGNTIYF
TRBV10-3	TRBJ2-2	NA	NA	TGTGCCATCAGTGGACAGGGAGGAGAAACCGGGGAGCTGTTTTTT	CAISGQGGETGELFF
TRBV27	TRBJ2-5	NA	TRBD1	TGTGCCAGCAGTTCCCGGACAGGGGGCCAAGAGACCCAGTACTTC	CASSSRTGGQETQYF